These 18 T cell receptor beta chains share one sample of origin, sequenced in a study of cytomegalovirus exposure and HLA in healthy donors. The data were produced by immunoSEQ multiplex PCR, yet TCRdb's version contains in-frame clones alone and is incomplete. Counted here are approximately 220,000 clones, about 90% occurring once; the ten biggest clones make up 0.8% to 1.2%. Sequencing was done on a sample of PBMCs. The receptors shown here come from a young woman in good health and CMV-seronegative.

The DNA of the CDR3 is TGTGCCAGCTCACTGACGGGGGTGCGGACAACGAACACTGAAGCTTTCTTT. Translated: CASSLTGVRTTNTEAFF. The genes are TRBV18 and TRBJ1-1; weak D call: TRBD1 (5 bases). V dropped 4 bases and J dropped 1 base, with 19 bases sitting between them. This CDR3 comprises 17 residues. Germline CDR1 and CDR2: KGHSH and LQKENI.

This chain connects TRBV5-1 to TRBJ2-2, with 12 bases lining up with TRBD1. CDR1 SGHRS and CDR2 YFSETQ come from the germline V gene. V dropped 4 bases and J dropped 4; count of bases not matched to a gene: 2. There are 15 residues in the CDR3. In DNA, the CDR3 is TGCGCCAGCAGCGGGACAGGGGGCAGCACCGGGGAGCTGTTTTTT. Amino acids: CASSGTGGSTGELFF. The full variable domain, in which reference TRBV5-1 and TRBJ2-2 provide the parts outside the CDR3, is KAGVTQTPRYLIKTRGQQVTLSCSPISGHRSVSWYQQTPGQGLQFLFEYFSETQRNKGNFPGRFSGRQFSNSRSEMNVSTLELGDSALYLCASSGTGGSTGELFFGEGSRLTVL.

This clone occurred once. V usage is TRBV5-6 and J usage is TRBJ2-5, with 8 bases that match TRBD1. CDR3 length: 16 amino acids. V shed 0 bases, J shed 5 bases, and the junction held 9 bases outside the gene matches. Germline V gene lookup returns CDR1 SGHDT and CDR2 YYEEEE. In nucleotides, the CDR3 is TGTGCCAGCAGCTTGGGACAGGGGCTGGGAGAGGAGACCCAGTACTTC. Translated, it gives CASSLGQGLGEETQYF.

As regards this clone: Different DNA sequences within this sample yield the same CDR3. The CDR3 protein is CAWSAPQGANYGYTF. The CDR3 nucleotides read TGTGCCTGGAGTGCTCCCCAGGGGGCTAACTATGGCTACACCTTC. This chain links TRBV30 with TRBJ1-2, with 7 bases matching TRBD1. CDR3 length equals 15 residues. CDR1 GTSNPN and CDR2 SVGIG come from the germline V gene (reference sequence). J gave up 0 bases and V 1 base, and 5 bases lay outside the gene matches.

In this sample, this clone turned up once. The chain combines TRBV18 with TRBJ2-7, with 8 bases matching TRBD1. Germline assignment: CDR1 KGHSH and CDR2 LQKENI. The CDR3 has 14 residues. J lost 2 bases, V lost 3 bases, and 3 bases had no gene match. The CDR3 loop reads CASSPRDRPYEQYF. The CDR3 coding sequence is TGTGCCAGCTCACCCCGGGACAGGCCCTACGAGCAGTACTTC.

The genes are TRBV5-4 and TRBJ2-7; 7 nucleotides line up with TRBD1. There are 15 residues in the CDR3. V shed 5 bases and J 5 bases; nucleotides not matched to a gene: 13. Germline V gene data show CDR1 as SGHNT and CDR2 as YYREEE (reference sequence). CDR3 bases: TGTGCCAGCAGTATGTTGAGACAGGGCCAGAACGAGCAGTACTTC. Amino acids: CASSMLRQGQNEQYF.

The chain uses TRBV10-1 and TRBJ1-1, with TRBD1 as a possible D gene (5 bases). Trimming shortened V by 8 bases and J by 5 bases, and 9 bases separated the two germline ends. Germline V CDR1 and CDR2: WNHNN, SYGVQD (reference sequence). The CDR3 is made up of 11 amino acids. DNA for the CDR3: TGCGCCAGCCAAAAGGGGACTGAAGCTTTCTTT. It yields the protein CASQKGTEAFF.

The chain links TRBV5-1 to TRBJ1-4; perhaps TRBD1 as D (5 bases). The CDR3 contains 14 residues. Trimming removed 0 bases from V and 5 bases from J, with 8 bases in between. Germline lookup yields CDR1 SGHRS and CDR2 YFSETQ. The CDR3 sequence: CASSLEGYNEKLFF. In nucleotides, the CDR3 is TGCGCCAGCAGCTTGGAGGGGTACAATGAAAAACTGTTTTTT.

The gene calls are TRBV7-6 and TRBJ1-4; 9 bases agree with TRBD1. The CDR3 contains 15 residues. From germline, CDR1 is SGHVS and CDR2 FNYEAQ. V shed 5 bases and J 9 bases; nucleotides not matched to a gene: 10. The CDR3 loop is CASSPRVGQGKKLFF. As DNA, the CDR3 is TGTGCCAGCAGCCCCCGAGTGGGACAGGGTAAAAAACTGTTTTTT.

This chain uses TRBV5-1 with TRBJ1-1; 11 bases fit TRBD1. V lost 0 bases, J lost 0 bases, and 4 bases stayed unmatched. This CDR3 contains 17 residues. Germline V lookup: CDR1 SGHRS, CDR2 YFSETQ. The CDR3 nucleotides are TGCGCCAGCAGCTTGGCCGGGACAGGGGGGTTGAACACTGAAGCTTTCTTT. Residues: CASSLAGTGGLNTEAFF.

The chain joins TRBV11-2 to TRBJ1-1, with D perhaps matching TRBD1 (5 bases). The CDR3 is made up of 14 amino acids. V lost 0 bases and J lost 10, with 15 bases in between. CDR1 and CDR2 (germline): SGHAT, FQNNGV. The CDR3 bases are TGTGCCAGCAGCTTAGACGGGCTCGGGGGGAGAGCTTTCTTT. Its protein is CASSLDGLGGRAFF.

V is TRBV30 and J is TRBJ2-3, with 9 bases matching TRBD2. V lost 3 bases to trimming and J lost 2 bases; unmatched junction nucleotides: 6. Germline lookup yields CDR1 GTSNPN and CDR2 SVGIG (reference sequence). The CDR3 extends over 15 amino acids. The CDR3 region has the DNA TGTGCCTGGAGGATAGGGACTAGCCACACAGATACGCAGTATTTT. It specifies CAWRIGTSHTDTQYF. Complete variable domain (other parts from reference TRBV30 and TRBJ2-3): SQTIHQWPATLVQPVGSPLSLECTVEGTSNPNLYWYRQAAGRGLQLLFYSVGIGQISSEVPQNLSASRPQDRQFILSSKKLLLSDSGFYLCAWRIGTSHTDTQYFGPGTRLTVL.

The chain links TRBV28 to TRBJ1-2; perhaps TRBD1 as D (6 bases). Looked up from germline, CDR1 is MDHEN and CDR2 is SYDVKM. This CDR3 contains 13 residues. V lost 8 bases and J 8 bases, leaving 18 bases between the germline ends. The CDR3 protein is CASHTLGGAGYTF. CDR3 DNA sequence: TGTGCCAGCCACACGCTAGGGGGGGCGGGCTACACCTTC.

The gene calls are TRBV2 and TRBJ2-5; a possible D gene is TRBD1 (5 bases). The CDR3 is 14 residues long. Germline V gives CDR1 SNHLY, CDR2 FYNNEI. The V gene lost 0 bases and the J gene lost 1 base, with 6 bases spanning the gap. Written as DNA, the CDR3 is TGTGCCAGCAGTGAAGCAAGGGGCCAAGAGACCCAGTACTTC. Protein sequence: CASSEARGQETQYF.

The chain carries TRBV5-6 and TRBJ2-1, with TRBD2 matching 8 bases. The CDR3 has 15 amino acids. Germline V CDR1 and CDR2: SGHDT, YYEEEE. The V gene end was trimmed by 4 bases and the J gene end by 9 bases; junction bases not matched to a gene: 12. CDR3 bases: TGTGCCAGCAGCGAGTTGGCGGGAGGTATGGGTGAGCAGTTCTTC. It translates to CASSELAGGMGEQFF.

This clone was seen more than once but under ten times. The chain is built from TRBV9 and TRBJ2-7; the D gene is possibly TRBD2 (6 bases). The CDR3 totals 15 residues. Trimming took 0 bases from V and 3 from J, leaving 13 bases between them. Germline lookup yields CDR1 SGDLS and CDR2 YYNGEE. The CDR3 region has the DNA TGTGCCAGCAGCGTAGGTTTAGGGGAGGTCTACGAGCAGTACTTC. This codes for CASSVGLGEVYEQYF.

The chain carries TRBV12-5 and TRBJ1-1; 9 bases match TRBD1. Germline values: CDR1 LGHNT, CDR2 FRNRAP. This CDR3 region has 14 residues. After removal of 6 bases from V and 8 bases from J, the junction contained 10 bases not matched to a gene. CDR3 amino acids: CASGPGTGISEAFF. CDR3 bases: TGTGCTAGTGGCCCAGGGACAGGGATATCGGAAGCTTTCTTT.

The V and J genes are TRBV11-2 and TRBJ2-6; TRBD2 aligns across 13 bases. The V gene end was trimmed by 5 bases and the J gene end by 3 bases; junction bases not matched to a gene: 7. The germline gives CDR1 SGHAT, CDR2 FQNNGV. The CDR3 runs to 18 residues. The CDR3: CASSLGLAGVGGANVLTF. CDR3 DNA: TGTGCCAGCAGCCTCGGACTAGCGGGAGTGGGTGGGGCCAACGTCCTGACTTTC. Together with reference TRBV11-2 and TRBJ2-6, the CDR3 gives the full variable domain: EAGVAQSPRYKIIEKRQSVAFWCNPISGHATLYWYQQILGQGPKLLIQFQNNGVVDDSQLPKDRFSAERLKGVDSTLKIQPAKLEDSAVYLCASSLGLAGVGGANVLTFGAGSRLTVL.